This T cell receptor beta chain was recorded in a study of beta chain features in type 1 diabetes. Study-level results: The study found moderately but significantly shorter TCRB CDR3s in all four CD4+ subsets of Type 1 diabetes patients.

This clone was counted between two and nine times. Its antigen is not identified. The germline CDR1 and CDR2 sequences are LNHDA and SQIVND (reference sequence). The CDR3 totals 15 residues. V trimming: 4 bases; J trimming: 4 bases; junction bases outside the gene matches: 6. The study reverse transcribed the entire isolated RNA, so it sequenced expressed TCRB transcripts. Measured with immunoSEQ multiplex PCR; TCRdb has only the in-frame clones, and not every one. There are 300,000 to 350,000 clones in the sample; 6.5% to 10% occur only once, and 0.44% lies in the top ten. Naive, central memory, regulatory and stem cell-like memory cells within the CD4+ compartment were sorted using CD45RO/CCR7/CD25/CD127/CD95/CD27.

This receptor was obtained from a woman between 18 and 29 years old in good health. The chain combines TRBV19 with TRBJ1-2; 10 positions agree with TRBD1. Sample: central memory CD4+ T cells from blood. The CDR3: CASSSPGQGTYGYTF. The CDR3 DNA is TGTGCCAGTAGTAGCCCGGGACAGGGGACCTATGGCTACACCTTC.